This T cell receptor (beta chain) comes out of a study of spatial heterogeneity in lung cancer. This CDR3 is built from 14 residues. V gave up 0 bases and J gave up 7 bases, with 12 bases separating them. Germline V CDR1 and CDR2: SGHDN, FVKESK. In its sample, this clonotype was seen many times. The time point was: sample taken at primary tumor resection. MiXCR was run by TCRdb on the 5' RACE reads, yielding one entry per CDR3 protein. Of roughly 39,000 distinct CDR3 sequences in the sample, 6.8% were seen once. The material sequenced was PBMCs, taken at surgery. The receptor was isolated from a female donor with early-stage non-small cell lung cancer. The chain recombines TRBV14 with TRBJ1-1; D is unresolved. The CDR3 DNA sequence: TGTGCCAGCAGCCAAGATCTACGAAGCCTTGAAGCTTTCTTT. It specifies CASSQDLRSLEAFF.